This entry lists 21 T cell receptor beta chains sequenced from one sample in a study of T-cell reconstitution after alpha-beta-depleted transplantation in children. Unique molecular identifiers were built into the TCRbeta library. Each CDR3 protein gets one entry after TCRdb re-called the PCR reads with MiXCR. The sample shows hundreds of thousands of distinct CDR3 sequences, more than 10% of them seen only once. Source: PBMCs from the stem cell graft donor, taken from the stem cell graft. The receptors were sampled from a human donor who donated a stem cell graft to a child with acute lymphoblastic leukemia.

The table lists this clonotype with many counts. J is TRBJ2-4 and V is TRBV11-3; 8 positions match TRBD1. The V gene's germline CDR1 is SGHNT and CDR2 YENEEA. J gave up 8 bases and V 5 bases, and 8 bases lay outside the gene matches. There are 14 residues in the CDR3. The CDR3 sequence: CASSAQGAMDIQYF. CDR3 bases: TGTGCCAGCAGCGCCCAGGGGGCGATGGACATTCAGTACTTC. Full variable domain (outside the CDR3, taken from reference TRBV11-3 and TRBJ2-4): EAGVVQSPRYKIIEKKQPVAFWCNPISGHNTLYWYLQNLGQGPELLIRYENEEAVDDSQLPKDRFSAERLKGVDSTLKIQPAELGDSAVYLCASSAQGAMDIQYFGAGTRLSVL.

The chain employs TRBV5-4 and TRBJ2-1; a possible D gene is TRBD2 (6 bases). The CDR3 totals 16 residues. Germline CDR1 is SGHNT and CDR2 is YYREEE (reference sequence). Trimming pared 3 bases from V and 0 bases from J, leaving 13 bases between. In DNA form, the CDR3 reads TGTGCCAGCAGCTCAAGCGGGCCGAGCTCCTACAATGAGCAGTTCTTC. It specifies CASSSSGPSSYNEQFF.

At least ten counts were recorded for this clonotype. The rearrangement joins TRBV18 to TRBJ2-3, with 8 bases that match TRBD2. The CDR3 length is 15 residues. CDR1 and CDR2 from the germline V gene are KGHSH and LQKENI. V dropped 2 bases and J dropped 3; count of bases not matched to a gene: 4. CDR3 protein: CASSPKRGRTDTQYF. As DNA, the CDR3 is TGTGCCAGCTCACCAAAGCGGGGGCGGACAGATACGCAGTATTTT.

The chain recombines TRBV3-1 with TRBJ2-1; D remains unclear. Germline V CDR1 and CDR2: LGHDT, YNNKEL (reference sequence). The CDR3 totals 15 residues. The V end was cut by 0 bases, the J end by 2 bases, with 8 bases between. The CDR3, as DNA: TGTGCCAGCAGCCAAGATTCCAACACCTACAATGAGCAGTTCTTC. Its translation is CASSQDSNTYNEQFF.

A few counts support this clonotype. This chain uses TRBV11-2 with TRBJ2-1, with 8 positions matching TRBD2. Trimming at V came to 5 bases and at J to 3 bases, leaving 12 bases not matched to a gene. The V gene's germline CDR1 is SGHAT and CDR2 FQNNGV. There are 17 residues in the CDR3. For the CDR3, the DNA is TGTGCCAGCAGCCGGTTTTTGGAAGCGGGAGTCTACAATGAGCAGTTCTTC. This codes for CASSRFLEAGVYNEQFF.

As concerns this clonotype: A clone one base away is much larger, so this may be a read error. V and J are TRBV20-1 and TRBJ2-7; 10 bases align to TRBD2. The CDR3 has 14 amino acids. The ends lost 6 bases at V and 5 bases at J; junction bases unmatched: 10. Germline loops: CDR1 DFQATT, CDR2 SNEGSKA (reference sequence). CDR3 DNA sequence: TGCAGTGCCGGAGGGGGACTAGCGCTCCACGAGCAGTACTTC. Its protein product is CSAGGGLALHEQYF.

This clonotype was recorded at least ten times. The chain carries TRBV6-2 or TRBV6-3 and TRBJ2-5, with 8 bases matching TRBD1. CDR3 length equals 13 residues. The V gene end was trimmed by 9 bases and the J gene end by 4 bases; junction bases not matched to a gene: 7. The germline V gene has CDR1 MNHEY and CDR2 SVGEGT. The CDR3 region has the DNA TGTGCCAGTTCTCGACAGGGGACAGAGACCCAGTACTTC. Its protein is CASSRQGTETQYF.

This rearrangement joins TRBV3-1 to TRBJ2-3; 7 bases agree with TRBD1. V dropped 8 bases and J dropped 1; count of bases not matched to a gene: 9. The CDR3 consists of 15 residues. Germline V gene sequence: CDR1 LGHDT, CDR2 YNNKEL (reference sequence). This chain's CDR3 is CASSSDRVGTDTQYF. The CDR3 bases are TGTGCCAGCTCCTCAGACAGGGTGGGCACAGATACGCAGTATTTT.

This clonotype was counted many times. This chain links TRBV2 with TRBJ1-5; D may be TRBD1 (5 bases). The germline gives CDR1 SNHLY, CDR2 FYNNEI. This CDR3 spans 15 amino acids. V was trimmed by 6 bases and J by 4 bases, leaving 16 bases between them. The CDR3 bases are TGTGCCAGCAGCTCCTCCGGGACTCGAAATCAGCCCCAGCATTTT. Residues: CASSSSGTRNQPQHF.

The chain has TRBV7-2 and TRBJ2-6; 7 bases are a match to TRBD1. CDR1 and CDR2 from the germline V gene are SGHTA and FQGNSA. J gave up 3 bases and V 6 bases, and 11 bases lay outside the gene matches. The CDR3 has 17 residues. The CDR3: CASRLTGAKVGANVLTF. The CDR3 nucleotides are TGTGCCAGCAGATTAACAGGGGCTAAGGTTGGGGCCAACGTCCTGACTTTC.

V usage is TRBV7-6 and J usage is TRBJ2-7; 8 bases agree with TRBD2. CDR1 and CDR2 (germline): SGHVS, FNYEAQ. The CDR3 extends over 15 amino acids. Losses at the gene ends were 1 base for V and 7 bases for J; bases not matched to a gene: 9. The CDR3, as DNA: TGTGCCAGCAGCTTAGGTAGCGGGGCACGGCGGGAGCAGTACTTC. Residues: CASSLGSGARREQYF.

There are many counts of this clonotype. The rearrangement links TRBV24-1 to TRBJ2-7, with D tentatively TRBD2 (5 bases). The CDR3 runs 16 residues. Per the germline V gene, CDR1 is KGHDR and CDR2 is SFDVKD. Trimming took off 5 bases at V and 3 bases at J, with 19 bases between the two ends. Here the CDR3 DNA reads TGTGCCACCAGTGGAGGGAGCGGACCCTCACACTACGAGCAGTACTTC. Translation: CATSGGSGPSHYEQYF.

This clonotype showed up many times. In DNA form, the CDR3 reads TGTGCCAGCAGCTCCCGGACTAGCGGGGGGTACGAGCAGTACTTC. Protein sequence: CASSSRTSGGYEQYF. The chain recombines TRBV7-9 with TRBJ2-7, with 14 bases lining up with TRBD2. This CDR3 has 15 residues. J gave up 4 bases and V 4 bases, and 3 bases lay outside the gene matches. Germline assignment: CDR1 SEHNR and CDR2 FQNEAQ (reference sequence).

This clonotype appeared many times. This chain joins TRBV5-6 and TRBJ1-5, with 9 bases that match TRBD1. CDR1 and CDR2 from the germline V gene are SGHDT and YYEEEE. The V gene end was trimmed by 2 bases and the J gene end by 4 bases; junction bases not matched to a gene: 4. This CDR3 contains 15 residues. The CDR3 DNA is TGTGCCAGCAGCTTCAGGACAGGGGCAAATCAGCCCCAGCATTTT. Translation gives CASSFRTGANQPQHF.

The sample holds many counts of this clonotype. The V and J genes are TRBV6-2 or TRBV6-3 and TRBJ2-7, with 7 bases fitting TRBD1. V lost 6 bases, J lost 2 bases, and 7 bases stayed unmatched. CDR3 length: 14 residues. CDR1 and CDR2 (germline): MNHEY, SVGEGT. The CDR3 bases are TGTGCCAGCAGCCCGACAGGGACAACCTACGAGCAGTACTTC. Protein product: CASSPTGTTYEQYF.

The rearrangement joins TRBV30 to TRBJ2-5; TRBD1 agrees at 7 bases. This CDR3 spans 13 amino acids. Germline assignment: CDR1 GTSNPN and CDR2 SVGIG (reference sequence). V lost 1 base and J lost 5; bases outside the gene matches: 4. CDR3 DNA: TGTGCCTGGAGTGGGCAGGGGGTCGAGACCCAGTACTTC. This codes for CAWSGQGVETQYF.

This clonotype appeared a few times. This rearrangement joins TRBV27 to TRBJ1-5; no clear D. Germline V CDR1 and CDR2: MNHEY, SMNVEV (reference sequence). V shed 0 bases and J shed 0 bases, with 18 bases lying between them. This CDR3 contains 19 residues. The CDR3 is CASSLSPALPRYSNQPQHF. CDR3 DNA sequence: TGTGCCAGCAGTTTATCACCGGCGCTCCCACGGTATAGCAATCAGCCCCAGCATTTT.

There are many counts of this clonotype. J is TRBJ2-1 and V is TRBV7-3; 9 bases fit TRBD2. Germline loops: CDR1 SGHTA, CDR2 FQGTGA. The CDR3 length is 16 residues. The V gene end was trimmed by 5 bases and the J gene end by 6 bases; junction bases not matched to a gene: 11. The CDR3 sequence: CASSVSREGRGNEQFF. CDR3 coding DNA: TGTGCCAGCAGCGTCTCGCGGGAGGGCCGGGGCAATGAGCAGTTCTTC.

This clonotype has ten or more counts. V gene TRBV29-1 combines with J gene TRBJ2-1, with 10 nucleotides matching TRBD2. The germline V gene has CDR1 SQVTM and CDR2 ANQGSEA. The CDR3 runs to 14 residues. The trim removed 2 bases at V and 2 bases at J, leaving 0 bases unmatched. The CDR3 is CSVESGRAYNEQFF. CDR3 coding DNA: TGCAGCGTTGAAAGCGGGAGGGCCTACAATGAGCAGTTCTTC.

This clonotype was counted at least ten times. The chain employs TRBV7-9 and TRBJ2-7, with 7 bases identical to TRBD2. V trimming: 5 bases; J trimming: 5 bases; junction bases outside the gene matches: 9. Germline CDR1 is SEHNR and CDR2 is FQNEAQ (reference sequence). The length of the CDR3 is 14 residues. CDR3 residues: CASSGGDGFDEQYF. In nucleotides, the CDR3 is TGTGCCAGCAGCGGGGGGGACGGCTTCGACGAGCAGTACTTC.

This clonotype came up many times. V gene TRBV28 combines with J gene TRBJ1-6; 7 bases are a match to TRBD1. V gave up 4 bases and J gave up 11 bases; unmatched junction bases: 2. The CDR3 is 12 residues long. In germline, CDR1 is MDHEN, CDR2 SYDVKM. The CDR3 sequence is CASSSRGTPLHF. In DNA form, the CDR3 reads TGTGCCAGCAGTTCCAGGGGGACACCCCTCCACTTT.